Listed below are T cell receptor beta chains from one sample, sequenced in a study of T-cell memory formation after mild COVID-19. TCRdb reprocessed the 5' RACE reads via MiXCR and lists one record per CDR3 protein. The sample gives about 58,000 distinct CDR3 sequences, 25% to 35% of which show up once; about 40% is in the top ten. The sample taken for sequencing was PBMCs or a T cell subset sorted from them (not recorded which). The receptors were gathered from a man younger than 35 who had mild COVID-19 (a few samples of this study predate the infection). Cell type and time point are not known. CDR3s include the opening cysteine and the closing phenylalanine or tryptophan. A D gene is named only where the DNA matches it firmly. Clone sizes are given selectively: once, few, many, or a class where the clone is expanded.

cdr3_aa cdr3_nt j_call clone_size d_call v_call
CASSFSRGASEQFF TGCGCCAGCAGCTTTTCAAGGGGAGCCAGTGAGCAGTTCTTC TRBJ2-1 . . TRBV5-1
CATSLGTSGVYEQYF TGTGCCACCAGCCTCGGGACTAGCGGGGTCTACGAGCAGTACTTC TRBJ2-7 many TRBD2 TRBV15
CASSLTGGSWGYTF TGTGCCAGCAGTCTGACAGGGGGCAGCTGGGGCTACACCTTC TRBJ1-2 many TRBD1 TRBV12-3/TRBV12-4
CASSQTSGGGSDTQYF TGCGCCAGCAGCCAAACTAGCGGGGGGGGATCAGATACGCAGTATTTT TRBJ2-3 once TRBD2 TRBV4-3
CASSFPGDEQFF TGTGCCAGCAGTTTCCCAGGCGATGAGCAGTTCTTC TRBJ2-1 . . TRBV12-3/TRBV12-4
CASSPQAAGEETQYF TGTGCCAGCAGCCCCCAGGCAGCGGGGGAAGAGACCCAGTACTTC TRBJ2-5 . TRBD2 TRBV7-2
CASSSRGGLSSYNEQFF TGTGCCAGCAGCTCCCGGGGGGGGTTAAGCTCCTACAATGAGCAGTTCTTC TRBJ2-1 few TRBD2 TRBV7-2
CASSVGAGDTDTQYF TGTGCCAGCAGCGTAGGCGCGGGAGACACAGATACGCAGTATTTT TRBJ2-3 . TRBD2 TRBV9
CASSNGLTLNTEAFF TGCGCCAGCAGCAACGGACTTACGCTTAACACTGAAGCTTTCTTT TRBJ1-1 few . TRBV5-1
CASRYMGTLYGYTF TGTGCCAGCAGATATATGGGGACACTTTATGGCTACACCTTC TRBJ1-2 . . TRBV28
CASSLPDRVPGELFF TGTGCCAGCAGCCTCCCTGACAGGGTCCCCGGGGAGCTGTTTTTT TRBJ2-2 . TRBD1 TRBV12-3/TRBV12-4
CASSFLDTSSYNEQFF TGTGCCAGCAGCTTCTTGGACACTAGCTCCTACAATGAGCAGTTCTTC TRBJ2-1 few . TRBV11-2
CASSQSGASGYTF TGTGCCAGCAGCCAGTCCGGGGCGAGTGGCTACACCTTC TRBJ1-2 . . TRBV4-1
CASSFRATGTEAFF TGTGCCAGCAGTTTTAGGGCGACGGGAACTGAAGCTTTCTTT TRBJ1-1 . . TRBV6-2/TRBV6-3
CASSSDIREQYF TGTGCCAGCAGCTCGGACATTCGCGAGCAGTACTTC TRBJ2-7 . . TRBV27
CASTYGLAGLNEQFF TGTGCCAGCACCTATGGACTAGCGGGACTTAATGAGCAGTTCTTC TRBJ2-1 . TRBD2 TRBV13
CASSLLTGVSYEQYF TGTGCCAGCAGTTTATTGACAGGGGTCTCCTACGAGCAGTACTTC TRBJ2-7 . TRBD1 TRBV12-3/TRBV12-4
CASEGRGSQETQYF TGTGCCAGCGAAGGGAGGGGCTCACAAGAGACCCAGTACTTC TRBJ2-5 . TRBD2 TRBV7-8
CASSGLAGGFYNEQFF TGTGCCAGCAGTGGACTAGCGGGGGGGTTCTACAATGAGCAGTTCTTC TRBJ2-1 once TRBD2 TRBV2
CASSAWSGWGSTGELFF TGTGCCAGCTCAGCCTGGAGTGGTTGGGGTAGCACCGGGGAGCTGTTTTTT TRBJ2-2 few . TRBV27
CASSPRDRVLYEQYF TGTGCCAGCAGCCCAAGGGACAGGGTACTGTACGAGCAGTACTTC TRBJ2-7 many TRBD1 TRBV9
CSAGWGEQFF TGCAGCGCTGGCTGGGGGGAGCAGTTCTTC TRBJ2-1 . . TRBV29-1
CSAPTNYEQYF TGCAGTGCCCCGACTAATTACGAGCAGTACTTC TRBJ2-7 . . TRBV20-1
CASSQEPGEGGSPLHF TGTGCCAGCAGCCAAGAACCGGGTGAGGGAGGTTCACCCCTCCACTTT TRBJ1-6 . . TRBV4-2
CASSLSQAENEQFF TGTGCCAGCAGCTTAAGCCAGGCCGAGAATGAGCAGTTCTTC TRBJ2-1 many . TRBV7-9
CASSPETGGVGEQYF TGTGCCAGCAGCCCAGAGACAGGGGGAGTGGGCGAGCAGTACTTC TRBJ2-7 many TRBD1 TRBV4-2
CASSSDCNLTYNEQFF TGTGCCAGCAGCTCAGACTGTAATTTAACCTACAATGAGCAGTTCTTC TRBJ2-1 few . TRBV7-3
CASSLWGAGGYEQYF TGTGCCAGCAGTTTATGGGGAGCGGGTGGTTACGAGCAGTACTTC TRBJ2-7 . . TRBV27